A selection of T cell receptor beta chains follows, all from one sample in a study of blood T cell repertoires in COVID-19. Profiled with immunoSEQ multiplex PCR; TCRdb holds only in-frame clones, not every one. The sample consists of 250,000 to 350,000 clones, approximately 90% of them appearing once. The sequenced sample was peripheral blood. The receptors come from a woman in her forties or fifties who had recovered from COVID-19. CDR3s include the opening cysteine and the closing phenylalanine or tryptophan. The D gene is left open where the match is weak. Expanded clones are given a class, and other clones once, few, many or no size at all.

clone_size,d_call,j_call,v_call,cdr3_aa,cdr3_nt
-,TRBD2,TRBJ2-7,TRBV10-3,CAIKGGGAGEQYF,TGTGCCATCAAAGGCGGGGGGGCTGGTGAGCAGTACTTC
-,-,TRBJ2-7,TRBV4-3,CASSQDVLEVTYEQYF,TGCGCCAGCAGCCAAGATGTACTAGAGGTCACCTACGAGCAGTACTTC
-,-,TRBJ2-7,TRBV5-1,CASSLVSGRSSAYEQYF,TGCGCCAGCAGCTTGGTTTCAGGGAGGAGTAGCGCCTACGAGCAGTACTTC
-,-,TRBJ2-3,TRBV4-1,CASSLSADTQYF,TGCGCCAGCAGCCTGAGCGCAGATACGCAGTATTTT
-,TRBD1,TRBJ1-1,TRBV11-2,CASSSQGTENTEAFF,TGTGCCAGCAGCTCTCAAGGGACAGAGAACACTGAAGCTTTCTTT
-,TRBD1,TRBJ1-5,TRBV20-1,CSASSQGHWGNQPQHF,TGCAGTGCTAGTTCACAGGGGCACTGGGGCAATCAGCCCCAGCATTTT
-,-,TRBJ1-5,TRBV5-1,CASSLDGGSNQPQHF,TGCGCCAGCAGCTTGGATGGCGGCTCAAATCAGCCCCAGCATTTT
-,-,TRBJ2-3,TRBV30,CAWSLGTQYF,TGTGCCTGGAGTTTGGGCACGCAGTATTTT
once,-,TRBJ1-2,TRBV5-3,CARSHTFGLRFNYGYTF,TGTGCCAGAAGCCACACATTTGGACTCAGATTTAACTATGGCTACACCTTC
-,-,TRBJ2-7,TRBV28,CASSLGRNYEQYF,TGTGCCAGCAGTTTAGGCAGGAACTACGAGCAGTACTTC
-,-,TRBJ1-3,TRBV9,CASSVDRGLGGNTIYF,TGTGCCAGCAGCGTAGATAGGGGTTTGGGTGGAAACACCATATATTTT
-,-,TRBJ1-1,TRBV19,CASSTNVNTEAFF,TGTGCCAGTAGTACTAACGTAAACACTGAAGCTTTCTTT
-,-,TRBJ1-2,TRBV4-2,CASSQEFSRVRAVLFSGYTF,TGTGCCAGCAGCCAAGAGTTTTCAAGGGTTCGAGCGGTTCTGTTTTCTGGCTACACCTTC
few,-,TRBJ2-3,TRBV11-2,CASSSPNTDTQYF,TGTGCCAGCAGCTCCCCCAACACAGATACGCAGTATTTT
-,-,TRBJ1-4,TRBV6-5,CASSYGGGIEKLFF,TGTGCCAGCAGTTACGGGGGAGGGATCGAAAAACTGTTTTTT
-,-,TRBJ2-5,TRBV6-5,CAINVQGQETQYF,TGTGCCATCAATGTACAGGGACAAGAGACCCAGTACTTC
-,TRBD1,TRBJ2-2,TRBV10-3,CAISAGQGVPQGLFF,TGTGCCATCAGCGCCGGACAGGGGGTACCCCAAGGGCTGTTTTTT
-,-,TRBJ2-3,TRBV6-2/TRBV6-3,CASSWRGTDSGDTQYF,TGTGCCAGCAGTTGGCGCGGGACCGACTCTGGGGATACGCAGTATTTT
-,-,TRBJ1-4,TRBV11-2,CASSLGQIINEKLFF,TGTGCCAGCAGCTTAGGACAGATAATTAATGAAAAACTGTTTTTT
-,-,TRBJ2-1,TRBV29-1,CSVEGVGEQFF,TGCAGCGTCGAGGGGGTGGGGGAGCAGTTCTTC
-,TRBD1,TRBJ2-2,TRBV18,CASSPLGQGGTGELFF,TGTGCCAGCTCACCACTGGGACAGGGAGGAACCGGGGAGCTGTTTTTT
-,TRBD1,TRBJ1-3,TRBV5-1,CASSPGTVGNTIYF,TGCGCCAGCAGCCCCGGGACAGTTGGAAACACCATATATTTT
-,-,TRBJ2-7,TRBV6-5,CASSDGSYEQYF,TGTGCCAGCAGCGACGGGTCCTACGAGCAGTACTTC
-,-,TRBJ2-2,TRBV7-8,CASTPRNTGELFF,TGTGCCAGCACTCCGAGGAACACCGGGGAGCTGTTTTTT
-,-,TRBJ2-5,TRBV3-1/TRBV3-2,CASSQDEAQETQYF,TGTGCCAGCAGCCAAGATGAGGCTCAAGAGACCCAGTACTTC